The rows below give T cell receptor beta chains drawn from one sample of a study of T cell changes during pregnancy in multiple sclerosis. The table came from immunoSEQ multiplex PCR; TCRdb's copy has only in-frame clones and leaves some out. This table has almost 65,000 clones, roughly 90% appearing once. The input for sequencing was peripheral blood, taken in the first trimester of pregnancy. The receptors derive from a female donor with multiple sclerosis, enrolled in a pregnancy study. Each CDR3 is given with its conserved first and last residue. A D gene is named only where the DNA matches it firmly. Rows give clone size only sometimes, using once, few, many, or a class for an expanded clone.

TRBV7-9,TRBD2,-,TRBJ2-1,TGTGCCAGCAGCTCCGGGAGGGGATACAATGAGCAGTTCTTC,CASSSGRGYNEQFF
TRBV2,-,-,TRBJ2-5,TGTGCCAGCCGGAGACAGGCCCAAGAGACCCAGTACTTC,CASRRQAQETQYF
TRBV9,TRBD2,-,TRBJ2-1,TGTGCCAGCAGCTTCCTCTCGGCTAGCGGGATCTCCCACAATGAGCAGTTCTTC,CASSFLSASGISHNEQFF
TRBV5-4,-,-,TRBJ2-7,TGTGCCAGCAGCTTGGCCGGGAGCAGCGAGCAGTACTTC,CASSLAGSSEQYF
TRBV27,TRBD2,-,TRBJ2-3,TGTGCCTGCGCATCAGCGGGAGAAACGCAGTATTTT,CACASAGETQYF
TRBV6-4,-,-,TRBJ2-2,TGTGCCAGCAGTGACTTACTTTTAACCGGGGAGCTGTTTTTT,CASSDLLLTGELFF
TRBV14,-,-,TRBJ2-7,TGTGCCAGCAGCCAAACTAACTACGAGCAGTACTTC,CASSQTNYEQYF
TRBV6-4,TRBD2,-,TRBJ2-2,TGTGCCAGCAGTGAACTAGCGGGAGGCGACACCGGGGAGCTGTTTTTT,CASSELAGGDTGELFF
TRBV6-5,-,-,TRBJ1-1,TGTGCCAGCAGTCCCAGGGTGGCCACTGAAGCTTTCTTT,CASSPRVATEAFF
TRBV5-4,TRBD2,-,TRBJ2-2,TGTGCCAGCAGCGGACTAGCAGCGAACACCGGGGAGCTGTTTTTT,CASSGLAANTGELFF
TRBV28,TRBD2,-,TRBJ2-3,TGTGCCAGCTCTCGGACTAGCGGGAGTATCGCAGATACGCAGTATTTT,CASSRTSGSIADTQYF
TRBV11-2,TRBD2,-,TRBJ2-1,TGTGCCAGCAGCTTAAATAGCGGGTGGTACAATGAGCAGTTCTTC,CASSLNSGWYNEQFF
TRBV2,-,few,TRBJ1-2,TGTGCCAGCACAACAGAGATTTATGGCTACACCTTC,CASTTEIYGYTF
TRBV11-3,-,-,TRBJ1-1,TGTGCCAGCAGCCACGCGAGCCCCGAAGCTTTCTTT,CASSHASPEAFF
TRBV5-6,TRBD1,-,TRBJ2-1,TGTGCCAGCAGCCAAGACAGGGAAGCCTACAATGAGCAGTTCTTC,CASSQDREAYNEQFF
TRBV25-1,-,-,TRBJ1-2,TGTGCCAGCAGTGAATCAGGGCTAGATGGCTACACCTTC,CASSESGLDGYTF
TRBV19,TRBD2,-,TRBJ2-5,TGTGCCAGTAGTGCTAGCGGGGGAGAGACCCAGTACTTC,CASSASGGETQYF
TRBV10-3,TRBD2,-,TRBJ2-1,TGTGCCATCAGTGACGTAGCGGGAGAGGCTGAGCAGTTCTTC,CAISDVAGEAEQFF